Included here is one T cell receptor (beta chain) sequence, with context. Over several immunoSEQ plates, each subset's genomic DNA was distributed in even portions. Profiled with immunoSEQ multiplex PCR; TCRdb holds only in-frame clones, not every one. The sample holds roughly 1,800,000 clones, approximately 94% seen once. This sample is part of a study of shared clonotypes between healthy human individuals. Background on the study: Ranging from 18 to 49 in age, donors were a couple of women and a few men.

This CDR3 contains 16 residues. From germline, CDR1 is SGDLS and CDR2 YYNGEE. Trimming at V came to 4 bases and at J to 0 bases, leaving 10 bases not matched to a gene. Naive-designated CD8 cells lacked CD45RO, were positively enriched for CCR7, and omitted terminally differentiated effector memory CD45RA+ cells. This receptor was identified in a man in his late teens or twenties in good health. Specimen: naive CD8+ T cells sorted from blood. The V gene is TRBV9, the J gene TRBJ2-7; 7 bases fit TRBD2. The CDR3 loop is CASSRGASGSSYEQYF. CDR3 coding DNA: TGTGCCAGCAGCCGAGGGGCTAGCGGAAGCTCCTACGAGCAGTACTTC.